The clone carrying this T cell receptor beta chain was counted many times. Its antigen is currently unknown. V gave up 6 bases and J gave up 6 bases; unmatched junction bases: 14. The CDR3 totals 16 residues. Amplified TCR beta CDR3 regions came from RNA transcripts. HTBI primers drove first-round RT-PCR of the TCR CDR3. TCRdb re-analysed the multiplex PCR reads in MiXCR, keeping a single row per CDR3 protein. This sample yields some 400,000 distinct CDR3 sequences, of which 14% are seen a single time; 11% belongs to the top ten. This record comes from a study of T cells in Graves' hyperthyroidism and ophthalmopathy. Study-wide results and caveats: Researchers report that a 13 V-J model separated ophthalmopathy from stable hyperthyroidism.

Sample: blood. The sequence was obtained from an older woman with Graves' hyperthyroidism. V usage is TRBV12-3 or TRBV12-4 and J usage is TRBJ2-5; 9 bases align to TRBD1. CDR3 DNA: TGTGCCAGCAGGCATCCGCGGGGACAGGGTGCGCAGACCCAGTACTTC. Amino acid sequence: CASRHPRGQGAQTQYF.